This entry concerns a single T cell receptor (beta chain). Its target is unknown. These data come from a study of T cells in Graves' hyperthyroidism and ophthalmopathy. General study points: Before onset, by a median of around 6.4 months, the model predicted ophthalmopathy. Most thyroid-expanded clonotypes above 0.001 were also found in blood.

The ends lost 6 bases at V and 10 bases at J; junction bases unmatched: 11. The CDR3 is 13 amino acids. The germline V gene has CDR1 MNHNS and CDR2 SASEGT. Regions amplified from RNA transcripts were the TCR beta CDR3 regions. In the first-round RT-PCR of the TCR CDR3, the HTBI primer set was used. One entry per CDR3 protein, called by TCRdb with MiXCR from the multiplex PCR reads. Among about 640,000 distinct CDR3 sequences listed, about 14% were seen once. The chain has TRBV6-1 and TRBJ1-1; 7 nucleotides match TRBD1. Sequenced input: blood. This TCR came from a woman aged 50 to 65 with Graves' ophthalmopathy. CDR3 coding DNA: TGTGCCAGCAGACGGACAGGTGTATTTTTAGCTTTCTTT. Translation gives CASRRTGVFLAFF.